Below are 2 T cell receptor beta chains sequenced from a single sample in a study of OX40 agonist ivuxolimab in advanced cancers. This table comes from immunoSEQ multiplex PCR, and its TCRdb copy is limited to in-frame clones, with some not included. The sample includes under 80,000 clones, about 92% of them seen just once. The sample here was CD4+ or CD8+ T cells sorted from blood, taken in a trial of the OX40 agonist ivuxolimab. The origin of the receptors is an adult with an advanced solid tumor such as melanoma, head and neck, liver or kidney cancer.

The CDR3 region has the DNA TGTGCCAGCAGCTTATATCCCCCAGTCGGGGACACCTCACGAGGCTATGGCTACACCTTC. Encoded protein: CASSLYPPVGDTSRGYGYTF. The J gene is TRBJ1-2, the V gene TRBV13, with D possibly being TRBD1 (6 bases). Trimming took 2 bases from V and 4 from J, leaving 29 bases between them. The CDR3 covers 20 residues. In germline, CDR1 is PRHDT, CDR2 FYEKMQ (reference sequence).

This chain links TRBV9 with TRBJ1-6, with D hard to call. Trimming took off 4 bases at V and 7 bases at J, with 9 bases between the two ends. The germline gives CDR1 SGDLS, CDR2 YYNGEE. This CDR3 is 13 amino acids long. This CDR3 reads CASSSDGNSPLHF. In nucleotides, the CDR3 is TGTGCCAGCAGCTCGGACGGCAATTCACCCCTCCACTTT.